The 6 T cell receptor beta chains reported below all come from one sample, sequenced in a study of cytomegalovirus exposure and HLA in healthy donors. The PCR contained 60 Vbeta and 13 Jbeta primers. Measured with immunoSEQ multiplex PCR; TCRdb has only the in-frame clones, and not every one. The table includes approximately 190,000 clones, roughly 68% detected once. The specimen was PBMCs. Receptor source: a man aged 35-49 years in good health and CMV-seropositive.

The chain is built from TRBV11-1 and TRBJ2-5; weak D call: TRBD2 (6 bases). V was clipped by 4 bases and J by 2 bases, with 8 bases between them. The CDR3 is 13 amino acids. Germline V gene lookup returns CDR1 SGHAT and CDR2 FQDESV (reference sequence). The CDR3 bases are TGTGCCAGCAGCTCGGGACTTCAAGAGACCCAGTACTTC. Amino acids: CASSSGLQETQYF.

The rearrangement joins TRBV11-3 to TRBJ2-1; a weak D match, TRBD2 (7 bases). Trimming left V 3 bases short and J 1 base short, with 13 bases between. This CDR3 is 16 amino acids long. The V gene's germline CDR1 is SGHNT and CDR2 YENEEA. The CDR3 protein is CASSLGGGVSYNEQFF. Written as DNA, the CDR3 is TGTGCCAGCAGCTTGGGGGGGGGCGTGTCCTACAATGAGCAGTTCTTC.

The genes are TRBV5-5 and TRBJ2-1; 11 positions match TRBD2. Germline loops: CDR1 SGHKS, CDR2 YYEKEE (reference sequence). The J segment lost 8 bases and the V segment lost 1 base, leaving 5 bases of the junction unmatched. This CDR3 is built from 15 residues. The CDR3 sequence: CASSLHLAGGDEQFF. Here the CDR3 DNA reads TGTGCCAGCAGCTTGCACCTAGCGGGGGGCGATGAGCAGTTCTTC.

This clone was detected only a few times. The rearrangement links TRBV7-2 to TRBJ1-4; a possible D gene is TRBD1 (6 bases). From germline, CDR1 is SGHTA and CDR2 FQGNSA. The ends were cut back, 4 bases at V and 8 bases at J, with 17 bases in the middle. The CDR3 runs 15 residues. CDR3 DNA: TGTGCCAGCAGCTCCCGAGGGGGAGAGGTGGAAAAACTGTTTTTT. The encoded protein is CASSSRGGEVEKLFF. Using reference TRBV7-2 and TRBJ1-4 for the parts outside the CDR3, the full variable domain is GAGVSQSPSNKVTEKGKDVELRCDPISGHTALYWYRQSLGQGLEFLIYFQGNSAPDKSGLPSDRFSAERTGGSVSTLTIQRTQQEDSAVYLCASSSRGGEVEKLFFGSGTQLSVL.

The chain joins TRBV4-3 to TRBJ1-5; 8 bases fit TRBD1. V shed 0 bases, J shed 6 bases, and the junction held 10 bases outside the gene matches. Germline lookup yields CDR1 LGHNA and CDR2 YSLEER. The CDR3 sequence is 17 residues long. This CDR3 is CASSQDYGGQGPQPQHF. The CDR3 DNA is TGCGCCAGCAGCCAAGATTATGGAGGACAGGGACCTCAGCCCCAGCATTTT.

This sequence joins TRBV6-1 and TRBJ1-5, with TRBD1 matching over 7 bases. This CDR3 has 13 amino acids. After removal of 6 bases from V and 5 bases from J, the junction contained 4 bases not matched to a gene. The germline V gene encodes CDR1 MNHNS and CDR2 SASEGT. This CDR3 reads CASRVDRDQPQHF. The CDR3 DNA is TGTGCCAGCAGAGTAGACAGGGATCAGCCCCAGCATTTT.